These 16 T cell receptor beta chains share one sample of origin, sequenced in a study of T cell responses to AZD1222 COVID-19 vaccine (dated by TCRdb to about 2021). The time point label for this specimen denotes: baseline before first vaccination. Library generation was performed with the immunoSEQ multiplex PCR assay. In TCRdb, the immuneACCESS table is reduced to in-frame sequences with V and J assigned. These tables do not hold every clone; where another copy was compared, an unresolved V gene accounts for under half, and the others remain unexplained. This sample has some 190,000 clones in its table, and 85% to 95% of those were observed once. The leading ten clones occupy roughly 1.3% of the sample. The sample here was peripheral blood, taken on day 0 of AZD1222 vaccination. Source of these receptors: an adult in good health.

The rearrangement uses TRBV6-6 and TRBJ2-7, with D possibly matching TRBD2 (5 bases). This CDR3 has 13 residues. The germline V gene encodes CDR1 MNHNY and CDR2 SVGAGI (reference sequence). With 6 bases removed from V and 2 bases from J, the gap between germline ends came to 11 bases. The CDR3 DNA sequence: TGTGCCAGCAGCCTTGACGGGACCTACGAGCAGTACTTC. Its protein product is CASSLDGTYEQYF.

The chain combines TRBV5-1 with TRBJ2-3; 7 positions agree with TRBD1. This CDR3 has 16 amino acids. With 0 bases clipped from V and 0 bases from J, the junction kept 4 bases outside the gene matches. Germline V gives CDR1 SGHRS, CDR2 YFSETQ. CDR3 in amino acids: CASSLGTGSSTDTQYF. The CDR3 DNA is TGCGCCAGCAGCTTGGGGACAGGCTCTAGCACAGATACGCAGTATTTT.

The gene calls are TRBV7-2 and TRBJ1-6; the match to TRBD1 covers 11 bases. Germline trimming cut 4 bases from V and 10 bases from J; bases unmatched to any gene: 6. Germline values: CDR1 SGHTA, CDR2 FQGNSA. CDR3 size: 15 residues. The CDR3 nucleotides are TGTGCCAGCAGCTCCCTGGGACAGGGGGGGTCACCCCTCCACTTT. Translation gives CASSSLGQGGSPLHF.

This clone was observed a single time. This sequence joins TRBV3-1 (or the pseudogene TRBV3-2) and TRBJ1-5, with 8 bases aligning to TRBD1. Germline CDR1 reads LGHDT; CDR2 reads YNNKEL (reference sequence). This CDR3 is 18 amino acids long. The V gene end was trimmed by 1 base and the J gene end by 0 bases; junction bases not matched to a gene: 8. CDR3 loop: CASSQGSTGADSNQPQHF. The CDR3 DNA reads as TGTGCCAGCAGCCAAGGTTCGACAGGGGCGGATAGCAATCAGCCCCAGCATTTT.

This chain joins TRBV27 and TRBJ2-5, with D perhaps matching TRBD1 (6 bases). The CDR3 is 16 residues long. Trimming pared 8 bases from V and 2 bases from J, leaving 21 bases between. CDR1 MNHEY and CDR2 SMNVEV come from the germline V gene (reference sequence). The chain's CDR3 is CASGKLLTGGQETQYF. CDR3 nucleotide sequence: TGTGCCAGCGGCAAGTTGCTGACAGGAGGTCAAGAGACCCAGTACTTC.

The rearrangement links TRBV28 to TRBJ1-5, with a tentative D call TRBD1 (6 bases). V lost 8 bases to trimming and J lost 0 bases, with 14 bases between them. The CDR3 is 15 residues long. Germline V gene data show CDR1 as MDHEN and CDR2 as SYDVKM. In DNA, the CDR3 is TGTGCCAGCGTGGACAGACCTTATAGCAATCAGCCCCAGCATTTT. Translating it yields CASVDRPYSNQPQHF.

This clone has just one count. CDR3: CASSVASPAGGNTIYF. CDR3 sequence (DNA): TGTGCCAGCAGCGTAGCAAGTCCAGCGGGCGGAAACACCATATATTTT. The chain is built from TRBV9 and TRBJ1-3; D not resolved. Trimming left V 0 bases short and J 4 bases short, with 14 bases between. The CDR3 sequence is 16 residues long. The V gene's germline CDR1 is SGDLS and CDR2 YYNGEE.

This chain uses TRBV29-1 with TRBJ1-1; possibly TRBD1 for D (5 bases). V shed 7 bases and J shed 1 base, with 13 bases lying between them. Germline CDR1 reads SQVTM; CDR2 reads ANQGSEA. The CDR3 has 13 residues. The CDR3 loop is CSATGHRNTEAFF. CDR3 coding DNA: TGCAGCGCCACTGGACACCGGAACACTGAAGCTTTCTTT.

The chain combines TRBV5-4 with TRBJ2-4, with TRBD2 matching 7 bases. Germline lookup yields CDR1 SGHNT and CDR2 YYREEE (reference sequence). This CDR3 contains 16 residues. Trimming at V came to 1 base and at J to 5 bases, leaving 9 bases not matched to a gene. In DNA form, the CDR3 reads TGTGCCAGCAGCTTGTGGGAGGGGCTGAGTCAAAACATTCAGTACTTC. Its protein is CASSLWEGLSQNIQYF.

This chain joins TRBV9 and TRBJ2-7, with 13 bases aligning to TRBD2. This CDR3 contains 15 residues. V dropped 3 bases and J dropped 6; count of bases not matched to a gene: 6. Germline assignment: CDR1 SGDLS and CDR2 YYNGEE. CDR3 in DNA: TGTGCCAGCAGCGGAGGACTAGCGGGGGCTTTCGAGCAGTACTTC. Amino acid sequence: CASSGGLAGAFEQYF.

This clone occurred once. The V and J genes are TRBV10-3 and TRBJ2-1, with D unclear. The CDR3 length is 13 residues. V lost 9 bases to trimming and J lost 1 base, with 10 bases between them. Germline lookup yields CDR1 ENHRY and CDR2 SYGVKD. The CDR3, as DNA: TGTGCCATACAGCTCGAGTCCTACAATGAGCAGTTCTTC. It codes for CAIQLESYNEQFF.

The rearrangement uses TRBV20-1 and TRBJ2-7, with 8 bases matching TRBD1. This CDR3 spans 16 amino acids. V shed 3 bases, J shed 3 bases, and the junction held 13 bases outside the gene matches. From germline, CDR1 is DFQATT and CDR2 SNEGSKA (reference sequence). As DNA, the CDR3 is TGCAGTGCTAGTCGCGCCAGGGGGCGCGCTATCTACGAGCAGTACTTC. Its protein product is CSASRARGRAIYEQYF.

This rearrangement joins TRBV7-3 to TRBJ2-3, with 10 bases that match TRBD2. The CDR3 is 14 amino acids. The germline gives CDR1 SGHTA, CDR2 FQGTGA. Trimming at V came to 3 bases and at J to 4 bases, leaving 1 base not matched to a gene. The DNA of the CDR3 is TGTGCCAGCAGCTTCAGCGGGGGGGCAGATACGCAGTATTTT. Translating it yields CASSFSGGADTQYF.

The chain recombines TRBV30 with TRBJ1-3; D is uncertain. V was trimmed by 2 bases and J by 8 bases, leaving 7 bases between them. CDR3 size: 11 residues. Looked up from germline, CDR1 is GTSNPN and CDR2 is SVGIG (reference sequence). This CDR3 is CAWSIADTIYF. The DNA for the CDR3 is TGTGCCTGGAGTATCGCCGACACCATATATTTT.

The chain joins TRBV20-1 to TRBJ1-5; D might be TRBD1 (6 bases). CDR3 length: 13 residues. The germline gives CDR1 DFQATT, CDR2 SNEGSKA (reference sequence). V was cut by 3 bases and J by 5 bases, with 11 bases left in between. The CDR3 DNA reads as TGCAGTGCTAGTAACAGGGCCGATCAGCCCCAGCATTTT. Amino acid sequence: CSASNRADQPQHF.

The rearrangement joins TRBV9 to TRBJ2-5, with D possibly matching TRBD2 (5 bases). Germline CDR1 SGDLS, CDR2 YYNGEE. The CDR3 covers 15 residues. The germline V and J ends were trimmed by 4 bases and 5 bases, with 18 bases remaining between them. Here the CDR3 DNA reads TGTGCCAGCAGCATTAGAGAGGGTAGCGCGGAGACCCAGTACTTC. Its protein is CASSIREGSAETQYF.